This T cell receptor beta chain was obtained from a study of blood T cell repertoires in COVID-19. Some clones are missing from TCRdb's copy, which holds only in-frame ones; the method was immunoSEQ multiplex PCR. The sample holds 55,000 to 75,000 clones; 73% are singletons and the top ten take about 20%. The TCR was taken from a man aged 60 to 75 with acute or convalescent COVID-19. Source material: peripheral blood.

CDR3 in amino acids: CASTPGGGAGELFF. CDR3 coding DNA: TGTGCCAGTACTCCCGGCGGGGGCGCCGGGGAGCTGTTTTTT. This sequence joins TRBV19 and TRBJ2-2; D may be TRBD2 (7 bases). The CDR3 length is 14 residues. Trimming cost V 7 bases and J 6 bases, with 15 bases left between them. CDR1 is LNHDA, CDR2 SQIVND, per germline (reference sequence).